This is a list of T cell receptor beta chains from one sample in a study of T-cell reconstitution after alpha-beta-depleted transplantation in children. A single record per CDR3 protein comes from TCRdb applying MiXCR to the PCR reads. The table includes a few hundred thousand distinct CDR3 sequences, 13% detected once. Sequencing was performed on PBMCs, taken from the stem cell graft. The receptors were gathered from a human donor who donated a stem cell graft to a child with Fanconi anemia. Both conserved end residues are part of each CDR3. The D gene is left open where the match is weak. Clone size, where shown, is once, few, many, or a class for clones that have expanded.

.	TRBJ1-6	TRBD1	TRBV2	TGTGCCAGCAGAAGGACAGGGAGCTCCTATAATTCACCCCTCCACTTT	CASRRTGSSYNSPLHF
.	TRBJ2-3	TRBD2	TRBV11-1	TGTGCCAGCAGCTTAGAAGAGGGACTAGCGGGGGACTCGCGTACGCAGTATTTT	CASSLEEGLAGDSRTQYF
.	TRBJ1-1	.	TRBV12-3/TRBV12-4	TGTGCCAGCAGTACCGACTCTCACGGTGAAGCTTTCTTT	CASSTDSHGEAFF
few	TRBJ2-1	.	TRBV2	TGTGCCAGCACCACTATGGGGAATGAGCAGTTCTTC	CASTTMGNEQFF
.	TRBJ2-2	TRBD2	TRBV7-8	TGTGCCAGCAGCCAGACTAGCGGGGGGGCAGGGGAGCTGTTTTTT	CASSQTSGGAGELFF
.	TRBJ1-1	.	TRBV12-3/TRBV12-4	TGTGCCAGCAGTCCCGACGGGTACCCTGAAGCTTTCTTT	CASSPDGYPEAFF
.	TRBJ1-3	.	TRBV7-9	TGTGCCAGCTCCTACCAAGAGGGAAACACCATATATTTT	CASSYQEGNTIYF
few	TRBJ2-1	TRBD1	TRBV20-1	TGCAGTGCCAAAGACAGGGTGGGATACAATGAGCAGTTCTTC	CSAKDRVGYNEQFF
few	TRBJ1-5	.	TRBV3-1	TGTGCCAGCAGCCAAGGGGATCAGCCCCAGCATTTT	CASSQGDQPQHF
few	TRBJ1-2	.	TRBV7-2	TGTGCCAGCAGCTCCAGACAGCGATTAAACTATGGCTACACCTTC	CASSSRQRLNYGYTF
few	TRBJ2-7	.	TRBV30	TGTGCCTGGAGTCGGGGGGCTTTCAACGAGCAGTACTTC	CAWSRGAFNEQYF
few	TRBJ2-2	.	TRBV28	TGTGCCAGCAGTCCCGGATTCACCGGGGAGCTGTTTTTT	CASSPGFTGELFF
.	TRBJ1-1	.	TRBV10-3	TGTGCCATCAGCCCCACGGTCGGGAACACTGAAGCTTTCTTT	CAISPTVGNTEAFF
many	TRBJ1-6	.	TRBV12-3/TRBV12-4	TGTGCCAGCAGTCCCACCGGCTTTAGGAATTCACCCCTCCACTTT	CASSPTGFRNSPLHF
.	TRBJ2-7	TRBD1	TRBV10-2	TGCGCCAGCAGGAGGGGACAGGGCTACGAGCAGTACTTC	CASRRGQGYEQYF
.	TRBJ2-1	.	TRBV19	TGTGCCAGTAGGGGGGTCTCCCTTTATGTTGAGCAGTTCTTC	CASRGVSLYVEQFF
.	TRBJ2-7	.	TRBV10-3	TGTGCCATCAAGACCGACGGGGCGACAGTTTCGAGCTCCTACGAGCAGTACTTC	CAIKTDGATVSSSYEQYF
many	TRBJ2-2	.	TRBV5-8	TGTGCCAGCAGCTTGACCTCCGGGACTTGGAACACCGGGGAGCTGTTTTTT	CASSLTSGTWNTGELFF
.	TRBJ2-2	TRBD2	TRBV15	TGTGCCACCAGCAAAGGGGCACTAGCGGGGGCCACCGGGGAGCTGTTTTTT	CATSKGALAGATGELFF
many	TRBJ1-1	.	TRBV5-6	TGTGCCAGCAGCTTGTGGTCAGGGCAAGCTTTCTTT	CASSLWSGQAFF
many	TRBJ2-3	.	TRBV11-2	TGTGCCAGCAGCTTTGAGGGGCTTACAGATACGCAGTATTTT	CASSFEGLTDTQYF
.	TRBJ1-1	.	TRBV3-1	TGTGCCAGCAGCCAAGGACGGGGGAATGCAGCTTTCTTT	CASSQGRGNAAFF
many	TRBJ2-3	TRBD2	TRBV12-3/TRBV12-4	TGTGCCAGCAGTTTCCTGGCGGGGGGAACAGATACGCAGTATTTT	CASSFLAGGTDTQYF
few	TRBJ2-7	.	TRBV6-2/TRBV6-3	TGTGCCAGCAGATATGGACAGACGTACGAGCAGTACTTC	CASRYGQTYEQYF
many	TRBJ1-1	TRBD1	TRBV29-1	TGCAGCGTCGGACAGGGCGGGGTGAACACTGAAGCTTTCTTT	CSVGQGGVNTEAFF
.	TRBJ1-5	.	TRBV18	TGTGCCAGCTCACCAGAGTTGGGGAGGTATCAGCCCCAGCATTTT	CASSPELGRYQPQHF
few	TRBJ2-2	TRBD2	TRBV5-1	TGCGCCAGCAGCGAAGGACTAGCGGGGGTTTCCGGGGAGCTGTTTTTT	CASSEGLAGVSGELFF
few	TRBJ1-2	TRBD1	TRBV27	TGTGCCAGCAGTTTATACCGGGACAGGCTAGCTAACTATGGCTACACCTTC	CASSLYRDRLANYGYTF